The 2 T cell receptor beta chains presented below share a single source sample, sequenced in a study of metastatic and nonmetastatic thyroid tumors (dated by TCRdb to the early 2020s). Before undergoing thyroid surgery, none of the patients had been given any kind of treatment. The library was generated by PCR. Instrument on record: Illumina HiSeq 4000. Using fastp at Q25 and MiXCR, TCRdb reprocessed the public reads and kept productive beta chains. A total of about 21,000 clones appear in this sample, over 25% of them only once. 14% of the sample is held by the ten biggest clonotypes. Sequenced sample: tumor tissue. All receptors come from a male donor with papillary thyroid cancer or a benign thyroid nodule (not recorded which). Some clones in this sample may be carry-over from other donors' samples.

The chain joins TRBV28 to TRBJ1-4, with D perhaps TRBD1 (5 bases). This CDR3 has 15 residues. Germline V CDR1 and CDR2: MDHEN, SYDVKM. V dropped 5 bases and J dropped 3 bases, with 13 bases sitting between them. Here the CDR3 DNA reads TGTGCCAGCAGTACCGGGGCGTCGGCTAATGAAAAACTGTTTTTT. Its protein is CASSTGASANEKLFF.

This chain joins TRBV5-1 and TRBJ1-3; D not certain. Per the germline V gene, CDR1 is SGHRS and CDR2 is YFSETQ. The CDR3 runs to 14 residues. V lost 0 bases to trimming and J lost 1 base, with 5 bases between them. The CDR3 here is CASSLDGSGNTIYF. CDR3 bases: TGCGCCAGCAGCTTGGACGGTTCTGGAAACACCATATATTTT.